The 19 T cell receptor beta chains reported below all come from one sample, sequenced in a study of OX40 agonist ivuxolimab in advanced cancers. The library was obtained by the immunoSEQ multiplex PCR assay. Imported from immuneACCESS, the table was reduced by TCRdb to in-frame sequences with V and J called. These copies leave out some clones; in studies compared against another copy, an unresolved V gene accounts for under half, and the cause of the remainder is not known. The sample table lists some 110,000 clones, less than 95% of them with a count of one. Clones ranked in the top ten supply approximately 0.52% of the sample. The material sequenced was CD4+ or CD8+ T cells sorted from blood, taken in a trial of the OX40 agonist ivuxolimab. These receptors were taken from an adult with an advanced solid tumor such as melanoma, head and neck, liver or kidney cancer.

The chain carries TRBV7-8 and TRBJ1-1; D is perhaps TRBD1 (5 bases). This CDR3 region has 14 residues. Trimming left V 4 bases short and J 10 bases short, with 19 bases between. From germline, CDR1 is SGHVS and CDR2 FQNEAQ. CDR3 amino acids: CASSSLGFGTGAFF. CDR3 DNA: TGTGCCAGCAGCTCGTTAGGGTTCGGGACGGGAGCTTTCTTT.

The chain links TRBV5-5 to TRBJ2-5; unclear D gene. The CDR3 is made up of 16 amino acids. Germline V CDR1 and CDR2: SGHKS, YYEKEE (reference sequence). V lost 2 bases and J 0 bases, leaving 14 bases between the germline ends. The CDR3 bases are TGTGCCAGCAGCTTCGAGGCAAGGCCAAACCAAGAGACCCAGTACTTC. Translating it yields CASSFEARPNQETQYF.

This clone was recorded only once. V usage is TRBV28 and J usage is TRBJ2-7, with TRBD2 as a possible D gene (6 bases). The CDR3 is 14 amino acids. Germline CDR1 MDHEN, CDR2 SYDVKM. The V end lost 7 bases, the J end lost 3 bases, and 16 bases lay between the germline ends. The CDR3: CASNLPGGDYEQYF. Written as DNA, the CDR3 is TGTGCCAGCAACCTCCCCGGAGGGGACTACGAGCAGTACTTC.

The V gene is TRBV15, the J gene TRBJ2-5, with D perhaps matching TRBD1 or TRBD2 (5 bases each). Germline V gene sequence: CDR1 LNHNV, CDR2 YYDKDF (reference sequence). V shed 8 bases and J shed 5 bases, with 21 bases lying between them. This CDR3 is 15 amino acids long. The CDR3 bases are TGTGCCACCTCCGGGACCCACGTTCTAGTGGAGACCCAGTACTTC. It encodes CATSGTHVLVETQYF.

This chain connects TRBV6-1 to TRBJ1-5; D gene unclear. Trimming stripped 2 bases from V and 6 bases from J, with 11 bases between. The CDR3 sequence is 14 residues long. Germline CDR1 reads MNHNS; CDR2 reads SASEGT. The CDR3 region is CASSEMDSAQPQHF. CDR3 nucleotide sequence: TGTGCCAGCAGTGAAATGGATTCGGCTCAGCCCCAGCATTTT.

The chain is built from TRBV28 and TRBJ1-1; D gene unclear. V shed 2 bases and J shed 2 bases, with 3 bases lying between them. The germline V gene has CDR1 MDHEN and CDR2 SYDVKM. The CDR3 totals 12 residues. In nucleotides, the CDR3 is TGTGCCAGCAGTTTACCTAACACTGAAGCTTTCTTT. It encodes CASSLPNTEAFF.

This clone is a singleton in its sample. This chain joins TRBV6-5 and TRBJ2-7, with D hard to call. V gave up 1 base and J gave up 2 bases, with 6 bases separating them. CDR1 and CDR2 (germline): MNHEY, SVGAGI. The CDR3 consists of 13 residues. CDR3 sequence (DNA): TGTGCCAGCAGTTACTATGGGGCCTACGAGCAGTACTTC. Amino acids: CASSYYGAYEQYF.

V and J are TRBV5-1 and TRBJ1-6; D unclear. Trimming took 0 bases from V and 9 from J, leaving 7 bases between them. Germline V CDR1 and CDR2: SGHRS, YFSETQ. The length of the CDR3 is 13 residues. CDR3 bases: TGCGCCAGCAGCTTGGACGGACCTTCACCCCTCCACTTT. It specifies CASSLDGPSPLHF.

The J gene is TRBJ1-5, the V gene TRBV30, with D tentatively TRBD1 (5 bases). V was cut by 2 bases and J by 3 bases, with 14 bases left in between. CDR1 and CDR2 (germline): GTSNPN, SVGIG (reference sequence). This CDR3 region has 15 residues. CDR3 DNA sequence: TGTGCCTGGAGTCCGGGCGGGGGTCCCAATCAGCCCCAGCATTTT. This gives the protein CAWSPGGGPNQPQHF.

V is TRBV19 and J is TRBJ1-5; D remains unclear. The CDR3 sequence is 14 residues long. Trimming stripped 7 bases from V and 1 base from J, with 11 bases between. Germline V gene data show CDR1 as LNHDA and CDR2 as SQIVND (reference sequence). The CDR3 reads CASMVRESNQPQHF. DNA of the CDR3: TGTGCCAGTATGGTTAGGGAGAGCAATCAGCCCCAGCATTTT.

This clone was counted once. The rearrangement uses TRBV7-9 and TRBJ1-6; D call uncertain. CDR1 and CDR2 (germline): SEHNR, FQNEAQ (reference sequence). The ends were cut back, 4 bases at V and 5 bases at J, with 9 bases in the middle. CDR3 length: 14 residues. Here the CDR3 reads CASSSQADNSPLHF. CDR3 bases: TGTGCCAGCAGCTCCCAGGCAGATAATTCACCCCTCCACTTT.

This chain uses TRBV19 with TRBJ2-1; a weak D match, TRBD1 (6 bases). This CDR3 spans 13 amino acids. V lost 6 bases and J 6 bases, leaving 12 bases between the germline ends. The germline V gene encodes CDR1 LNHDA and CDR2 SQIVND (reference sequence). CDR3 nucleotides: TGTGCCAGTAGAAGCACAGGGACCAATGAGCAGTTCTTC. Residues: CASRSTGTNEQFF.

Written as DNA, the CDR3 is TGTGCCAGCAGTGATCGGACACAAAATTCACCCCTCCACTTT. Translated, it gives CASSDRTQNSPLHF. J is TRBJ1-6 and V is TRBV6-1; TRBD1 might be the D (5 bases). The CDR3 consists of 14 residues. Germline V gene data show CDR1 as MNHNS and CDR2 as SASEGT. V was shortened by 3 bases and J by 7 bases, with 10 bases between the two germline ends.

A few counts support this clone. This chain uses TRBV30 with TRBJ1-5, with D uncertain. V lost 3 bases to trimming and J lost 0 bases, with 6 bases between them. This CDR3 region has 13 residues. Per the germline V gene, CDR1 is GTSNPN and CDR2 is SVGIG (reference sequence). CDR3 in DNA: TGTGCCTGGAGCCGATCTAGCAATCAGCCCCAGCATTTT. It encodes CAWSRSSNQPQHF.

The chain is built from TRBV6-1 and TRBJ1-6; no clear D gene. V gave up 2 bases and J gave up 7 bases, with 12 bases separating them. This CDR3 is 15 amino acids long. The V gene's germline CDR1 is MNHNS and CDR2 SASEGT. In nucleotides, the CDR3 is TGTGCCAGCAGTGAAATCTCCACCGTGAATTCACCCCTCCACTTT. It is translated as CASSEISTVNSPLHF.

This chain connects TRBV7-3 to TRBJ1-1; 8 bases match TRBD1. Germline V gives CDR1 SGHTA, CDR2 FQGTGA. The V and J ends lost 2 bases and 5 bases, in that order; junction bases with no gene match: 4. The CDR3 has 14 residues. The CDR3 nucleotides are TGTGCCAGCAGCTTAGCAGGGGGCGCGACTGAAGCTTTCTTT. This translates into CASSLAGGATEAFF.

The V gene is TRBV28, the J gene TRBJ2-7; D possibly corresponds to TRBD1 (6 bases). The CDR3 is 15 amino acids. V shed 6 bases and J shed 1 base, with 16 bases lying between them. In germline, CDR1 is MDHEN, CDR2 SYDVKM. The CDR3 nucleotides read TGTGCCAGCAGGCCTCCCCCGGACAGATCCTACGAGCAGTACTTC. It is translated as CASRPPPDRSYEQYF.

This clone was recorded only once. CDR3 DNA sequence: TGTGCCTGGAGTGTACAGGGAAGCACTGAAGCTTTCTTT. Its translation: CAWSVQGSTEAFF. The rearrangement joins TRBV30 to TRBJ1-1; possibly TRBD1 for D (6 bases). The germline V gene encodes CDR1 GTSNPN and CDR2 SVGIG (reference sequence). The CDR3 contains 13 residues. V shed 0 bases and J shed 4 bases, with 9 bases lying between them.

The V call is TRBV29-1, the J call TRBJ2-1; D remains unclear. The CDR3 loop spans 10 amino acids. The V and J ends lost 7 bases and 7 bases respectively, with 8 bases between them. Per germline, CDR1 SQVTM and CDR2 ANQGSEA. The DNA for the CDR3 is TGCAGCGCCATGGAGAATGAGCAGTTCTTC. Its translation is CSAMENEQFF.